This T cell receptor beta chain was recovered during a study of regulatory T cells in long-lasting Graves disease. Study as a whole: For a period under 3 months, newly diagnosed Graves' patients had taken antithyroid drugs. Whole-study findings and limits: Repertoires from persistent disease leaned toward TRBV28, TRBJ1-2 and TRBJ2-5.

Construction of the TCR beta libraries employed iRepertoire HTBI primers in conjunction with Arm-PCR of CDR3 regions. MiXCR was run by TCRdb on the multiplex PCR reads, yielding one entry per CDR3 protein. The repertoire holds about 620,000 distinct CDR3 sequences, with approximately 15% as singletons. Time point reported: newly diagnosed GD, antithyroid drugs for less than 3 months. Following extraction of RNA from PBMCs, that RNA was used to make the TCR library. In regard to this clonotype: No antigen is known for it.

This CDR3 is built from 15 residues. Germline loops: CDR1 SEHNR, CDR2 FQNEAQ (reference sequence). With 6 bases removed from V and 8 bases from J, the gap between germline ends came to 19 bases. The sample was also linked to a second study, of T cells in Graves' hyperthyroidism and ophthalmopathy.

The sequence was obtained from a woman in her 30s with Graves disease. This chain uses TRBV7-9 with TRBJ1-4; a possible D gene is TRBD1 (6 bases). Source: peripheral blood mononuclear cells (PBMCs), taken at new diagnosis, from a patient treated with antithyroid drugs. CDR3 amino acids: CASSSLLVGGEKLFF. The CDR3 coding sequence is TGTGCCAGCAGTTCCCTCCTCGTAGGGGGAGAAAAACTGTTTTTT.